This TCR beta chain was observed in a study of response to subunit inactivated influenza vaccine. Study-wide findings and caveats: Only a handful of new T cells, the authors suggested, are recruited with each seasonal influenza vaccination.

This CDR3 contains 16 residues. TCRdb re-analysed the RT-PCR reads in MiXCR, keeping a single row per CDR3 protein. The sample has about 650,000 distinct CDR3 sequences, 15% to 18% seen once. This clonotype was recorded a few times. Its antigen is not identified. A junction end diverges from the germline sequence, so it may reflect a read error. Sequenced here: PBMCs from blood, sampled 11 to 12 days after vaccination. This sequence was found in a man aged 50 to 60 who received an inactivated influenza vaccine. The chain couples TRBV12-3 or TRBV12-4 to TRBJ1-5; TRBD1 agrees at 11 bases. The CDR3 coding sequence is TGTGTCAGCACCGGGACAGGGGGAAGGAGCAATCAGCCCCAGCATTTT. Translating gives CVSTGTGGRSNQPQHF.